The present TCR beta chain was sequenced within a study of control samples from healthy donors and cancer patients. This clone was observed once. Within the sample, other DNA sequences also encode this same CDR3. Only in-frame clones appear in the TCRdb table, and some are missing; sequencing was by immunoSEQ multiplex PCR. The repertoire has about 70,000 clones, about 80% of them found once; the top ten carry 2.9%. This clonotype was obtained from a woman in her forties or fifties with lung cancer. Sequenced input: PBMCs.

The CDR3 DNA follows: TGTGCCAGCTCACCAGGGGTCAACACCGGGGAGCTGTTTTTT. This sequence encodes CASSPGVNTGELFF. The chain has TRBV18 and TRBJ2-2; D is ambiguous. Trimming removed 2 bases at V and 2 bases at J, with 6 bases between. The length of the CDR3 is 14 residues. Germline V gene sequence: CDR1 KGHSH, CDR2 LQKENI.